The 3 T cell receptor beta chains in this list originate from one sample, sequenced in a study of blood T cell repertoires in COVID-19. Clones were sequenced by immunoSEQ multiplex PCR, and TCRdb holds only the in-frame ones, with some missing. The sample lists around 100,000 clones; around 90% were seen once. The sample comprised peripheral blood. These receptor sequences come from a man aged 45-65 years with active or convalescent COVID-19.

Here the CDR3 DNA reads TGTGCCACCAGTCCCGGGACAGGGGTCGGGGAGACCCAGTACTTC. The encoded protein is CATSPGTGVGETQYF. The chain recombines TRBV24-1 with TRBJ2-5, with 10 positions matching TRBD1. This CDR3 contains 15 residues. CDR1 is KGHDR, CDR2 SFDVKD, per germline. The ends lost 6 bases at V and 5 bases at J; junction bases unmatched: 8.

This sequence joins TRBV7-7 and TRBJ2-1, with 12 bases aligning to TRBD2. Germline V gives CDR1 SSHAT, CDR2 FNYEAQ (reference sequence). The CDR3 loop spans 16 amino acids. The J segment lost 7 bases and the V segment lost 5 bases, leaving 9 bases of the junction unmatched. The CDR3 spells CASSPSSGGAENEQFF. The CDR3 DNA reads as TGTGCCAGCAGCCCCTCTAGCGGGGGGGCTGAGAATGAGCAGTTCTTC.

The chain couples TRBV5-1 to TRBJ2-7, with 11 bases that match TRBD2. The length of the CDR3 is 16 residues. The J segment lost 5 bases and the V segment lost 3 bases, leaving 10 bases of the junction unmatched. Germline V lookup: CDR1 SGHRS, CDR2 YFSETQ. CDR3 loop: CASSWALLAGEDEQYF. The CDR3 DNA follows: TGCGCCAGCAGCTGGGCATTACTAGCGGGGGAGGACGAGCAGTACTTC.